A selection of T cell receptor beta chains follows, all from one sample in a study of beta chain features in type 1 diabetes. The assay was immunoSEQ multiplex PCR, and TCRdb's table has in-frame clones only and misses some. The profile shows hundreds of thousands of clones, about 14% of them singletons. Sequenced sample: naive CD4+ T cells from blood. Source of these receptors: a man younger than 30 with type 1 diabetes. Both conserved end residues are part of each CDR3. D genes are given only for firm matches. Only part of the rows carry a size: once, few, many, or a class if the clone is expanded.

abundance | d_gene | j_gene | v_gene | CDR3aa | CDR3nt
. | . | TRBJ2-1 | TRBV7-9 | CASSTIGRTRHNEQFF | TGTGCCAGCAGCACCATTGGGAGGACACGGCACAATGAGCAGTTCTTC
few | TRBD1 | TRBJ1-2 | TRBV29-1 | CSVGYPGGAGSGYTF | TGCAGCGTTGGATATCCAGGGGGCGCGGGTAGTGGCTACACCTTC
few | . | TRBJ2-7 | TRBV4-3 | CASSQVERIEEQYF | TGCGCCAGCAGCCAAGTTGAAAGGATAGAAGAGCAGTACTTC
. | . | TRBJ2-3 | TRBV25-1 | CASSEYSDTQYF | TGTGCCAGCAGTGAATACTCAGATACGCAGTATTTT
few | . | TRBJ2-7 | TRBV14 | CASSLGHLLTKQYF | TGTGCCAGCAGCCTGGGACATTTGCTTACGAAGCAGTACTTC
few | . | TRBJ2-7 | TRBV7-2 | CASSSPSQVGYEQYF | TGTGCCAGCAGCTCCCCTTCGCAGGTTGGCTACGAGCAGTACTTC
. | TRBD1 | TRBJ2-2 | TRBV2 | CASTSDRDGTGELFF | TGTGCCAGCACCTCCGACAGGGACGGCACCGGGGAGCTGTTTTTT
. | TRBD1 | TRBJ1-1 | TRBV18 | CASSPVPGQGRNTEAFF | TGTGCCAGCTCACCAGTCCCGGGACAGGGCCGGAACACTGAAGCTTTCTTT
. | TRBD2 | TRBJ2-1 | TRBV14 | CASSQGTSGSSYNEQFF | TGTGCCAGCAGCCAGGGGACTAGCGGGAGCTCCTACAATGAGCAGTTCTTC
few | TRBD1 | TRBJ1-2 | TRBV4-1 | CASSIWGQGNGYTF | TGCGCCAGCAGCATCTGGGGACAGGGGAACGGCTACACCTTC
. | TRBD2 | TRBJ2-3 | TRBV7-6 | CASSPRLAGGEVDTQYF | TGTGCCAGCAGCCCAAGACTAGCGGGAGGTGAAGTAGATACGCAGTATTTT
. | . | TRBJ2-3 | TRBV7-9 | CASSLVQGSTDTQYF | TGTGCCAGCAGCTTAGTTCAGGGTAGCACAGATACGCAGTATTTT
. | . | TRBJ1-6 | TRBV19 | CASTQDSYNSPLHF | TGTGCCAGTACTCAGGACAGTTATAATTCACCCCTCCACTTT
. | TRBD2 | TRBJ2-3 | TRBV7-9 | CASSTGIGSGRADTQYF | TGTGCCAGCAGTACCGGAATTGGGTCGGGGAGGGCAGATACGCAGTATTTT
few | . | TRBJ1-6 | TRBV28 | CASGQIGSPLHF | TGTGCCAGCGGTCAGATCGGCTCACCCCTCCACTTT
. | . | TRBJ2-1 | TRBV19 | CASSPGGSSYNEQFF | TGTGCCAGTAGTCCTGGAGGAAGCTCCTACAATGAGCAGTTCTTC
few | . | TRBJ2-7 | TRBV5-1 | CASSLFVTPKEQYF | TGCGCCAGCAGCTTGTTTGTCACCCCTAAGGAGCAGTACTTC
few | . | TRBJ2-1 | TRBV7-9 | CASSLGLGETYNEQFF | TGTGCCAGCAGCTTAGGTTTAGGGGAGACCTACAATGAGCAGTTCTTC
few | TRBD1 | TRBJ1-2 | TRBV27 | CASSSLIRGPAVGYTF | TGTGCCAGCAGTTCACTCATCAGGGGGCCCGCTGTCGGCTACACCTTC
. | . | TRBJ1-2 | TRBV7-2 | CASSLVTSLFGLGGYTF | TGTGCCAGCAGCTTAGTGACTTCTCTGTTTGGGCTAGGAGGCTACACCTTC
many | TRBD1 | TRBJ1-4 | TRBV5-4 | CASSLDRGGEKLFF | TGTGCCAGCAGCTTGGACAGGGGAGGTGAAAAACTGTTTTTT
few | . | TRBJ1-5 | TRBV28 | CASSLRDYSNQPQHF | TGTGCCAGCAGTTTAAGAGATTATAGCAATCAGCCCCAGCATTTT